This T cell receptor (beta chain) was identified in a study of T cells in Graves' hyperthyroidism and ophthalmopathy. Amplified TCR beta CDR3 regions derived from RNA transcripts. When the TCR CDR3 underwent first-round RT-PCR, the HTBI primer set was used. TCRdb independently ran MiXCR on the multiplex PCR reads; one entry per CDR3 protein. Counted here are 350,000 to 450,000 distinct CDR3 sequences, about 17% occurring once; the ten biggest clones make up approximately 33%. The length of the CDR3 is 11 residues. Germline V gene data show CDR1 as SNHLY and CDR2 as FYNNEI. Trimming removed 5 bases from V and 9 bases from J, with 10 bases in between. This clonotype was counted many times. Patients were excluded because of uncontrolled infection, other autoimmune disease, pregnancy or lactation.

This TCR came from a woman aged 30 to 39 with Graves' hyperthyroidism that later progressed to Graves' ophthalmopathy. The rearrangement links TRBV2 to TRBJ1-1; D gene unclear. The sample was blood. CDR3 protein: CASSPHEKAFF. CDR3 in DNA: TGTGCCAGCAGTCCCCACGAGAAAGCTTTCTTT. The entire variable domain, with the rest obtained from reference TRBV2 and TRBJ1-1, is as follows: EPEVTQTPSHQVTQMGQEVILRCVPISNHLYFYWYRQILGQKVEFLVSFYNNEISEKSEIFDDQFSVERPDGSNFTLKIRSTKLEDSAMYFCASSPHEKAFFGQGTRLTVV.